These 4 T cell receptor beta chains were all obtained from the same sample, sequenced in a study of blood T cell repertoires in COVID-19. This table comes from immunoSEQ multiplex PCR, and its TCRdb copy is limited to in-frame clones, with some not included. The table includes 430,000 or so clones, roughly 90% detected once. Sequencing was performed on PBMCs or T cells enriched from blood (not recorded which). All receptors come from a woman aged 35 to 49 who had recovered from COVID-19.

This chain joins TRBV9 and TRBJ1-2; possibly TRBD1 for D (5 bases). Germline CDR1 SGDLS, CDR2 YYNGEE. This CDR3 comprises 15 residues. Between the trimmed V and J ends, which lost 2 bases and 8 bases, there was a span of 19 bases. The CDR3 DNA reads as TGTGCCAGCAGCGTCTCCGGGGGTGGGGAAGTCGGCTACACCTTC. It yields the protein CASSVSGGGEVGYTF.

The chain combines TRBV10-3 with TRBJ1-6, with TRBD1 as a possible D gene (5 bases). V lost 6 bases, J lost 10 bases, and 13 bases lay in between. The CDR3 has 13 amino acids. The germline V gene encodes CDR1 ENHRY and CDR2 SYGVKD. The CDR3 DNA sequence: TGTGCCATCAGGGGGACGGGGGAGTCACCCCTCCACTTT. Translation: CAIRGTGESPLHF.

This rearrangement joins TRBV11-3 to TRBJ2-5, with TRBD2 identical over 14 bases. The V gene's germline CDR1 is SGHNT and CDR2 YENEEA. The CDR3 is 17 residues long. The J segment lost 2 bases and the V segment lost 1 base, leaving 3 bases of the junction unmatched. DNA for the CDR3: TGTGCCAGCAGCTTAGGGGGGACTAGCGGGGGTCAAGAGACCCAGTACTTC. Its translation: CASSLGGTSGGQETQYF.

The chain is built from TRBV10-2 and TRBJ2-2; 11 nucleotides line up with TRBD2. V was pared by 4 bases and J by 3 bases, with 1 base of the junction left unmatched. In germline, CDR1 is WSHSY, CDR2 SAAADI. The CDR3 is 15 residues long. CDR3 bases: TGCGCCAGCAGTGCTAGCGGGAGGCACACCGGGGAGCTGTTTTTT. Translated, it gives CASSASGRHTGELFF.